Below, 18 T cell receptor beta chains from the same sample are listed, as sequenced in a study of naive and memory T cell subsets. Two oligonucleotides, mixed equimolar, formed the beta constant-region primer covering TRBC1 and TRBC2. Nested alpha and beta constant-region primers with the SP2 primer drove four PCR rounds on ligated cDNA. TCRdb recomputed calls from the UMI-ligation and nested PCR reads with MiXCR, one row per CDR3 protein. Among some 82,000 distinct CDR3 sequences, roughly 9.2% were seen once, and the ten largest hold 1.2%. The sample consisted of naive CD8+ T cells from blood. These receptor sequences come from a human donor in good health.

This clonotype showed up just a few times. The rearrangement uses TRBV29-1 and TRBJ2-2; no clear D gene. V gave up 7 bases and J gave up 4 bases, with 10 bases separating them. Germline V gene data show CDR1 as SQVTM and CDR2 as ANQGSEA. CDR3 length equals 12 residues. The CDR3 DNA follows: TGCAGCGGTTTCAGAGCCACCGGGGAGCTGTTTTTT. Amino acid sequence: CSGFRATGELFF.

This clonotype was seen a few times. In DNA form, the CDR3 reads TGTGCCAGCAGTTGGGCTTTGGGCTTGGAGACCCAGTACTTC. As protein: CASSWALGLETQYF. The rearrangement uses TRBV12-3 or TRBV12-4 and TRBJ2-5; D unresolved. Trimming pared 4 bases from V and 5 bases from J, leaving 14 bases between. The CDR3 has 14 amino acids.

This clonotype was detected a few times. This sequence joins TRBV7-8 and TRBJ2-7; 10 bases map to TRBD2. The CDR3 totals 15 residues. J gave up 5 bases and V 4 bases, and 8 bases lay outside the gene matches. In germline, CDR1 is SGHVS, CDR2 FQNEAQ. CDR3 DNA sequence: TGTGCCAGCAGCTCGCTAGCGGGAGTTTTGAACGAGCAGTACTTC. It yields the protein CASSSLAGVLNEQYF. Drawing the rest from reference TRBV7-8 and TRBJ2-7, the complete variable domain is GAGVSQSPRYKVAKRGQDVALRCDPISGHVSLFWYQQALGQGPEFLTYFQNEAQLDKSGLPSDRFFAERPEGSVSTLKIQRTQQEDSAVYLCASSSLAGVLNEQYFGPGTRLTVT.

The table lists this clonotype with many counts. The chain uses TRBV28 and TRBJ1-1; D gene uncertain. The CDR3 is made up of 12 amino acids. Germline V gene lookup returns CDR1 MDHEN and CDR2 SYDVKM. V was shortened by 6 bases and J by 0 bases, with 5 bases between the two germline ends. The CDR3 sequence is CASSFVNTEAFF. The CDR3 coding sequence is TGTGCCAGCAGCTTTGTGAACACTGAAGCTTTCTTT.

This clonotype was seen ten or more times. This chain connects TRBV6-2 or TRBV6-3 to TRBJ1-5, with TRBD1 matching over 9 bases. Per the germline V gene, CDR1 is MNHEY and CDR2 is SVGEGT. This CDR3 is built from 18 residues. The V gene end was trimmed by 4 bases and the J gene end by 0 bases; junction bases not matched to a gene: 10. CDR3 sequence (DNA): TGTGCCAGCAGTTGGGACAGGGATTCAATCTATAGCAATCAGCCCCAGCATTTT. Protein sequence: CASSWDRDSIYSNQPQHF.

The chain joins TRBV29-1 to TRBJ2-7; D is ambiguous. The V end was cut by 2 bases, the J end by 0 bases, with 8 bases between. Germline loops: CDR1 SQVTM, CDR2 ANQGSEA. The CDR3 is made up of 13 amino acids. This chain's CDR3 is CSVESVSSYEQYF. The CDR3 nucleotides read TGCAGCGTTGAATCGGTGAGCTCCTACGAGCAGTACTTC.

This chain joins TRBV2 and TRBJ2-3; D gene uncertain. Trimming pared 9 bases from V and 1 base from J, leaving 5 bases between. The CDR3 covers 11 residues. Germline values: CDR1 SNHLY, CDR2 FYNNEI. DNA of the CDR3: TGTGCCAGTACACGCACAGATACGCAGTATTTT. This sequence encodes CASTRTDTQYF.

There are many counts of this clonotype. The rearrangement joins TRBV27 to TRBJ2-7; D perhaps matches TRBD2 (6 bases). The CDR3 contains 14 residues. V dropped 8 bases and J dropped 2 bases, with 16 bases sitting between them. CDR1 and CDR2 (germline): MNHEY, SMNVEV (reference sequence). The CDR3 here is CASGPSSVTYEQYF. As DNA, the CDR3 is TGTGCCAGCGGTCCCTCTAGCGTTACCTACGAGCAGTACTTC.

This chain joins TRBV29-1 and TRBJ2-7, with 7 bases identical to TRBD2. CDR1 and CDR2 (germline): SQVTM, ANQGSEA. The V segment lost 3 bases and the J segment 3 bases; nucleotides outside the gene matches: 11. The CDR3 covers 15 residues. CDR3 loop: CSVEGLSGRSYEQYF. The CDR3 region has the DNA TGCAGCGTTGAGGGTCTTAGCGGGCGGAGCTACGAGCAGTACTTC.

This clonotype was detected ten times or more. The CDR3 sequence: CASSMGIEQYF. CDR3 nucleotide sequence: TGTGCCAGCAGTATGGGCATCGAGCAGTACTTC. The chain links TRBV6-5 to TRBJ2-7; D is unclear. V was clipped by 5 bases and J by 6 bases, with 8 bases between them. The CDR3 contains 11 residues. From germline, CDR1 is MNHEY and CDR2 SVGAGI.

In this sample, this clonotype turned up many times. This chain connects TRBV28 to TRBJ2-3, with 7 bases lining up with TRBD1. CDR3 size: 16 residues. Germline lookup yields CDR1 MDHEN and CDR2 SYDVKM. J was trimmed by 2 bases and V by 1 base; bases with no gene match: 6. The CDR3 spells CASSLFVGQDTDTQYF. CDR3 in DNA: TGTGCCAGCAGTTTATTTGTAGGACAGGACACAGATACGCAGTATTTT.

This clonotype has ten or more counts. This chain links TRBV7-9 with TRBJ2-5; D unclear. V shed 3 bases and J shed 3 bases, with 17 bases lying between them. The germline V gene encodes CDR1 SEHNR and CDR2 FQNEAQ (reference sequence). The length of the CDR3 is 16 residues. The CDR3 region is CASSFPILDEKETQYF. The CDR3 DNA follows: TGTGCCAGCAGCTTTCCAATCCTCGACGAGAAAGAGACCCAGTACTTC.

This clonotype was counted only a few times. This chain uses TRBV12-5 with TRBJ1-4; D remains unclear. Germline CDR1 LGHNT, CDR2 FRNRAP. The CDR3 extends over 13 amino acids. Deletions cut 5 bases from V and 3 bases from J, with 7 bases between. CDR3 coding DNA: TGTGCTAGTGGTGAAGAGTCTAATGAAAAACTGTTTTTT. Translated, it gives CASGEESNEKLFF. Looking up the rest from reference TRBV12-5 and TRBJ1-4 gives the full variable domain: DARVTQTPRHKVTEMGQEVTMRCQPILGHNTVFWYRQTMMQGLELLAYFRNRAPLDDSGMPKDRFSAEMPDATLATLKIQPSEPRDSAVYFCASGEESNEKLFFGSGTQLSVL.

This clonotype was counted only a few times. J is TRBJ2-3 and V is TRBV3-1; perhaps TRBD2 as D (6 bases). CDR1 LGHDT and CDR2 YNNKEL come from the germline V gene (reference sequence). This CDR3 is built from 15 residues. V lost 2 bases and J lost 2, with 11 bases in between. The CDR3 bases are TGTGCCAGCAGCCAACGGGAGAGGGTCACAGATACGCAGTATTTT. Its translation: CASSQRERVTDTQYF.

This clonotype was counted ten times or more. The chain carries TRBV2 and TRBJ2-1, with TRBD2 identical over 10 bases. CDR1 and CDR2 (germline): SNHLY, FYNNEI. Trimming took 6 bases from V and 7 from J; bases not matched to a gene: 9. The CDR3 contains 15 residues. The CDR3 DNA reads TGTGCCAGCAGGGAAAGCGGGAGGGCCCGAAATGAGCAGTTCTTC. Its protein is CASRESGRARNEQFF.

The rearrangement joins TRBV4-2 to TRBJ2-1, with TRBD1 identical over 7 bases. This CDR3 has 15 amino acids. V shed 5 bases, J shed 3 bases, and the junction held 7 bases outside the gene matches. Germline V gene lookup returns CDR1 LGHNA and CDR2 YNFKEQ. The CDR3 bases are TGTGCCAGCAGCTCCGGGACAGCCCTCTACAATGAGCAGTTCTTC. Encoded protein: CASSSGTALYNEQFF.

The chain combines TRBV7-6 with TRBJ2-1; 9 bases align to TRBD2. J gave up 4 bases and V 1 base, and 5 bases lay outside the gene matches. Germline CDR1 reads SGHVS; CDR2 reads FNYEAQ. The length of the CDR3 is 16 residues. The CDR3 nucleotides are TGTGCCAGCAGCTTAGTGGGACTAGCAGCATACAATGAGCAGTTCTTC. Its protein is CASSLVGLAAYNEQFF. Full variable domain (rest looked up from reference TRBV7-6 and TRBJ2-1): GAGVSQSPRYKVTKRGQDVALRCDPISGHVSLYWYRQALGQGPEFLTYFNYEAQQDKSGLPNDRFSAERPEGSISTLTIQRTEQRDSAMYRCASSLVGLAAYNEQFFGPGTRLTVL.

This sequence joins TRBV5-5 and TRBJ2-5; D not certain. The germline CDR1 and CDR2 sequences are SGHKS and YYEKEE (reference sequence). This CDR3 spans 15 amino acids. The V end was cut by 4 bases, the J end by 4 bases, with 17 bases between. This CDR3 reads CASSPDGVLGETQYF. As DNA, the CDR3 is TGTGCCAGCAGCCCGGATGGGGTTCTGGGAGAGACCCAGTACTTC.